Listed here is a single T cell receptor (beta chain). Antigen: not known. This CDR3 is built from 13 residues. Germline V gives CDR1 GTSNPN, CDR2 SVGIG (reference sequence). The ends were cut back, 2 bases at V and 7 bases at J, with 14 bases in the middle. Per the authors' pipeline: Junction-only sequences without quality scores came from ImmunoSEQ, so filtering differed. Here immunoSEQ multiplex PCR was the method, and the copy in TCRdb shows in-frame clones only, minus some. The D gene and trimming were derived from the DNA, and the V and J assignments and clone size from that table. The sample consists of about 490,000 clones, 81% of them appearing once. Approximately 90 million PBMCs went into genomic DNA for unsorted samples. The data were obtained in a study of shared clonotypes between healthy human individuals. General study results and limits: Genetic and exposure-history diversity was limited by the small donor number.

Specimen: PBMCs. This clonotype originated in a woman in her thirties or forties in good health. Some clones in this sample may be carry-over from other donors' samples. This chain joins TRBV30 and TRBJ1-1; no clear D gene. The CDR3 bases are TGTGCCTGGAGTCGGCGGAACGTAGGTGAAGCTTTCTTT. It is translated as CAWSRRNVGEAFF.